This entry features one T cell receptor beta chain sequence. Its matching antigen is unknown. The CDR3 contains 14 residues. V lost 4 bases to trimming and J lost 8 bases, with 13 bases between them. CDR1 is SGHDT, CDR2 YYEEEE, per germline. These data come from a study of T cell responses to AZD1222 COVID-19 vaccine. The study, taken as a whole, reports: None of the repertoires were sampled until the peak T cell response had passed.

The protocol was immunoSEQ multiplex PCR, while the TCRdb copy is restricted to in-frame clones and leaves out a portion. The repertoire consists of about 140,000 clones, with roughly 87% occurring once and the leading ten covering approximately 6.2%. The sequence was obtained from an adult who received the AZD1222 COVID-19 vaccine. The gene calls are TRBV5-6 and TRBJ1-6; D gene unclear. The sequenced sample was peripheral blood, obtained 28 days after the second AZD1222 dose. CDR3 nucleotides: TGTGCCAGCAGCCTTCCTGAAGGATATTCACCCCTCCACTTT. Translating gives CASSLPEGYSPLHF.